One sample yielded the 24 T cell receptor gamma chains listed below, sequenced in a study of γδ T cells in repeated Plasmodium falciparum infection. Vgamma9/Vdelta2+ and Vdelta2-negative gammadelta T cells were flow-sorted from PBMC for bulk sequencing. TCRdb called clones from the multiplex PCR reads again using CATT. The top ten hold 15% to 20% of the sample, which has 27,000 or so gamma-chain clones, around 1.4% seen once. Specimen: gamma-delta T cells from blood. These receptors came from a pool of human donors (malaria-infected and uninfected, not separated).

This clone was counted between two and nine times. This likely came from a read error, as a far larger clone is one base away. Other DNA sequences in the same sample also yield this CDR3. V usage is TRGV9 and J usage is TRGJ1 or TRGJ2. Matching the DNA to germline supplied the J gene, which TCRdb does not give. The length of the CDR3 is 13 residues. Germline V lookup: CDR1 GITISATS, CDR2 ISYDGTV (reference sequence). Written as DNA, the CDR3 is TGTGCTTTGTGGGAAGCTTGTTATTATAAGAAACTCTTT. It specifies CALWEACYYKKLF.

This clone was counted between two and nine times. TCRdb's listed protein matches a much larger clone and diverges from this DNA's translation at residue 8, likely through a read error; the protein shown comes from the DNA. The chain recombines TRGV9 with TRGJ1 or TRGJ2. TCRdb records no J gene; here it was assigned by comparing the DNA to germline. The CDR3 covers 13 residues. CDR1 and CDR2 (germline): GITISATS, ISYDGTV (reference sequence). Unmatched junction bases numbered 6, after V lost 0 bases and J lost 7 bases. The CDR3 nucleotides are TGTGCCTTGTGGGAGGTGCATAGATATAAGAAACTCTTT. Its translation is CALWEVHRYKKLF.

Many counts were recorded for this clone. TCRdb's entry gives the protein of a much larger clone, which mismatches this DNA's translation at residue 11, likely from a read error; the protein reported here is translated from the DNA. The rearrangement links TRGV9 to TRGJ1 or TRGJ2. Germline V CDR1 and CDR2: GITISATS, ISYDGTV (reference sequence). CDR3 length equals 13 residues. CDR3 DNA: TGTGCCTTGTGGGAGCCTATCGGGAATAAGGAACTCTTT. This gives the protein CALWEPIGNKELF.

A remark on this clone: TCRdb's protein for this DNA is that of a much larger clone and differs from the translation at residue 10, likely a read error; the protein shown is the DNA translation. The genes are TRGV9 and TRGJ1 or TRGJ2. The J gene, not given by TCRdb, was assigned here from a germline match of the nucleotide sequence. Germline-derived CDR1 and CDR2 are GITISATS and ISYDGTV (reference sequence). This CDR3 spans 13 amino acids. The CDR3 DNA sequence: TGTGCCTTGTGGGAGAGGGATTATTATAGGAAACTCTTT. This codes for CALWERDYYRKLF.

This clone was recorded many times. This CDR3 is also generated by other DNA sequences in the sample. The V and J genes are TRGV3 and TRGJ1 or TRGJ2. CDR1 and CDR2 from the germline V gene are VTNTFY and YDVSTARD (reference sequence). Germline trimming cut 0 bases from V and 7 bases from J; bases unmatched to any gene: 6. The CDR3 runs to 13 residues. Written as DNA, the CDR3 is TGTGCCACCTGGGACAGGCTTGGCTATAAGAAACTCTTT. It codes for CATWDRLGYKKLF.

Details on this clone: This DNA's translation and the protein TCRdb lists, from a much larger clone, do not match at residue 4, likely due to a read error; the protein shown is translated from the DNA. The chain carries TRGV9 and TRGJ1 or TRGJ2. TCRdb carries no J gene annotation; the J gene was assigned here by matching the DNA with germline. The CDR3 length is 13 residues. Germline V gene data show CDR1 as GITISATS and CDR2 as ISYDGTV (reference sequence). In nucleotides, the CDR3 is TGTGCCTTGCGGGAAACCCTTTATTATAAGAAACTCTTT. It yields the protein CALRETLYYKKLF.

This clone was observed many times. The likely explanation is a read error, given a far larger clone one base away. The same CDR3 is also encoded by other DNA sequences in this sample. This chain joins TRGV3 and TRGJ1 or TRGJ2. No J gene was available from TCRdb, and it was assigned here by a germline match of the DNA. Germline CDR1 reads VTNTFY; CDR2 reads YDVSTARD (reference sequence). Trimming at V came to 0 bases and at J to 4 bases, leaving 9 bases not matched to a gene. This CDR3 is 15 amino acids long. Written as DNA, the CDR3 is TGTGCCACCTGGGACAGGCGGATCTTCTATTATAAGAAACTCTTT. Protein: CATWDRRIFYYKKLF.

This clone was found many times. This same CDR3 is encoded by further DNA sequences in the sample. This chain connects TRGV9 to TRGJ1 or TRGJ2. V trimming: 1 base; J trimming: 0 bases; junction bases outside the gene matches: 3. This CDR3 spans 14 amino acids. Germline V lookup: CDR1 GITISATS, CDR2 ISYDGTV (reference sequence). CDR3 sequence: CALWEVLNYYKKLF. The DNA for the CDR3 is TGTGCCTTGTGGGAGGTTCTGAATTATTATAAGAAACTCTTT.

For this clone: TCRdb assigns this DNA the protein of a much larger clone, which departs from its translation at residue 5; this likely reflects a read error, and the protein shown comes from translating the DNA. The chain is built from TRGV9 and TRGJP. The J gene was not available in TCRdb and was assigned here by matching the DNA to germline segments. This CDR3 is built from 18 residues. CDR1 is GITISATS and CDR2 is ISYDGTV in the germline V gene (reference sequence). The DNA for the CDR3 is TGTGCCTTGTGGGTGGTGCAGCCCCAAGAGCTGGGCAAAAAAATCAAGGTATTT. Translated, it gives CALWVVQPQELGKKIKVF.

This clone has ten or more counts. This DNA's translation and the protein TCRdb lists, from a much larger clone, do not match at residue 3, likely due to a read error; the protein shown is translated from the DNA. The chain is built from TRGV9 and TRGJ1 or TRGJ2. TCRdb is silent on the J gene; assignment here came from matching the DNA to germline. Germline V gives CDR1 GITISATS, CDR2 ISYDGTV (reference sequence). This CDR3 comprises 13 residues. This CDR3 is CASWEACYYKKLF. The CDR3 bases are TGTGCCTCGTGGGAAGCTTGTTATTATAAGAAACTCTTT.

This clone was detected only a few times. The protein held in TCRdb is that of a much larger clone and does not match this DNA's translation at residue 3, likely because of a read error; the protein shown is translated from the DNA. This chain joins TRGV9 and TRGJ1 or TRGJ2. There are 13 residues in the CDR3. Germline V CDR1 and CDR2: GITISATS, ISYDGTV (reference sequence). Here the CDR3 reads CAMWEVRGYKKLF. The CDR3 DNA is TGTGCCATGTGGGAGGTGCGAGGGTATAAGAAACTCTTT.

A note on this clone: The TCRdb record carries a much larger clone's protein, which differs from this DNA's translation at residue 9; a read error is the likely cause, and the protein listed here is the DNA translation. The genes are TRGV9 and TRGJ1 or TRGJ2. Unmatched junction bases numbered 12, after V lost 1 base and J lost 12 bases. The CDR3 is made up of 13 amino acids. Germline loops: CDR1 GITISATS, CDR2 ISYDGTV (reference sequence). DNA of the CDR3: TGTGCCTTGTGGGAGGTCTGTGGGTGCGGGAAACTCTTT. Translating it yields CALWEVCGCGKLF.

This clone has a count of ten or more. TCRdb attributes to this sequence the protein of a much larger clone, which differs from the DNA translation at residue 9; a read error is likely, and the protein displayed is translated from the DNA. The chain joins TRGV4 to TRGJ1 or TRGJ2. Germline CDR1 EGSTGY, CDR2 YDSYTSSV. The CDR3 spans 12 residues. The CDR3 protein is CATWDDYYRKLF. CDR3 DNA: TGTGCCACCTGGGATGATTATTATAGGAAACTCTTT.

Ten or more counts support this clone. The junction shows a germline mismatch at one end, possibly a read error. This sequence joins TRGV4 and TRGJP2. Because TCRdb records no J gene, it was assigned here through a match of the DNA to germline. CDR1 EGSTGY and CDR2 YDSYTSSV come from the germline V gene. CDR3 length: 13 residues. The CDR3 DNA sequence: TGTGCCACCTGGGTTGGGAGTGATTGGATCAAGACGTTT. Protein: CATWVGSDWIKTF.

This clone was found many times. The V gene is TRGV3, the J gene TRGJ1 or TRGJ2. This CDR3 contains 9 residues. Germline CDR1 reads VTNTFY; CDR2 reads YDVSTARD (reference sequence). The trim removed 12 bases at V and 5 bases at J, leaving 4 bases unmatched. This chain's CDR3 is CAADYKKLF. The CDR3 nucleotides are TGTGCCGCGGATTATAAGAAACTCTTT.

This clone was counted many times. The chain is built from TRGV4 and TRGJ1 or TRGJ2. The V segment lost 3 bases and the J segment 6 bases; nucleotides outside the gene matches: 14. Germline V gene lookup returns CDR1 EGSTGY and CDR2 YDSYTSSV. This CDR3 has 15 amino acids. CDR3 sequence reads: CATWDLGGPGYKKLF. CDR3 DNA sequence: TGTGCCACCTGGGATTTAGGGGGCCCCGGTTATAAGAAACTCTTT.

This clone showed up just a few times. A read error likely explains why the TCRdb protein, taken from a much larger clone, differs from this DNA's translation at residue 7; the protein shown is translated from the DNA. The chain employs TRGV4 and TRGJP2. The J gene, not given by TCRdb, was assigned here from a germline match of the nucleotide sequence. The CDR3 extends over 14 amino acids. Losses at the gene ends were 4 bases for V and 3 bases for J; bases not matched to a gene: 5. Germline lookup yields CDR1 EGSTGY and CDR2 YDSYTSSV. DNA of the CDR3: TGTGCCACCTGGGACCCAGGTAGTGATTGGATCAAGACGTTT. Its protein product is CATWDPGSDWIKTF.

The sample holds a few counts of this clone. TCRdb assigns this DNA the protein of a much larger clone, which departs from its translation at residue 8; this likely reflects a read error, and the protein shown comes from translating the DNA. The chain joins TRGV9 to TRGJ1 or TRGJ2. TCRdb carries no J gene annotation; the J gene was assigned here by matching the DNA with germline. The CDR3 sequence is 13 residues long. The V and J ends lost 0 bases and 9 bases, in that order; junction bases with no gene match: 8. Germline CDR1 GITISATS, CDR2 ISYDGTV (reference sequence). Here the CDR3 reads CALWEVYLIKKLF. CDR3 DNA sequence: TGTGCCTTGTGGGAGGTGTACCTGATTAAGAAACTCTTT.

This clone appeared many times. The protein given by TCRdb reflects a much larger clone and differs at residue 7 from this DNA's translation, likely from a read error; the protein shown is the DNA's translation. The rearrangement uses TRGV9 and TRGJ1 or TRGJ2. No J gene is reported in TCRdb; it was inferred here by comparing the DNA with germline. Losses at the gene ends were 0 bases for V and 1 base for J; bases not matched to a gene: 6. This CDR3 region has 15 residues. Germline V gene sequence: CDR1 GITISATS, CDR2 ISYDGTV (reference sequence). CDR3 nucleotide sequence: TGTGCCTTGTGGGAGGTGCGACCCAATTATTATAAGAAACTCTTT. Residues: CALWEVRPNYYKKLF.

This clone was seen ten or more times. The J gene is TRGJ1 or TRGJ2, the V gene TRGV4. V lost 3 bases, J lost 7 bases, and 3 bases stayed unmatched. The CDR3 is 11 amino acids. Germline assignment: CDR1 EGSTGY and CDR2 YDSYTSSV. The CDR3 nucleotides read TGTGCCACCTGGGATAAGTATAAGAAACTCTTT. It codes for CATWDKYKKLF.

This clone is labeled large. A much larger clone differs from this one at a single base, so this may be a read error. The sample holds other DNA sequences that translate to the same CDR3. V and J are TRGV9 and TRGJP. The CDR3 consists of 16 residues. Trimming at V came to 2 bases and at J to 3 bases, leaving 1 base not matched to a gene. CDR1 and CDR2 (germline): GITISATS, ISYDGTV (reference sequence). The CDR3 here is CALWEAQELGKKIKVF. CDR3 DNA: TGTGCCTTGTGGGAGGCGCAAGAGTTGGGCAAAAAAATCAAGGTATTT.

This clone was counted between two and nine times. The protein held in TCRdb is that of a much larger clone and does not match this DNA's translation at residue 11, likely because of a read error; the protein shown is translated from the DNA. Called V gene: TRGV3; the J gene was not called. The germline V gene encodes CDR1 VTNTFY and CDR2 YDVSTARD (reference sequence). CDR3 length equals 13 residues. CDR3 bases: TGTGCCACCTGGGACAGCTATTATTATAAGAGACTCTTT. Its translation is CATWDSYYYKRLF.

In this sample, this clone turned up a few times. A far larger clone is off by one base, so a read error is likely. The sample carries other DNA sequences with the same CDR3. The V and J genes are TRGV9 and TRGJP. Germline matching of the DNA provided the J gene here, since TCRdb leaves it blank. Unmatched junction bases numbered 25, after V lost 4 bases and J lost 1 base. The CDR3 is made up of 24 amino acids. Per the germline V gene, CDR1 is GITISATS and CDR2 is ISYDGTV (reference sequence). CDR3 loop: CALWDVARKLSRDGQELGKKIKVF. DNA of the CDR3: TGTGCCTTGTGGGATGTAGCCCGCAAGCTTTCAAGGGACGGGCAAGAGTTGGGCAAAAAAATCAAGGTATTT.

This clone is medium-sized in the sample. This sample also contains other DNA sequences that code for the same CDR3. The V call is TRGV9, the J call TRGJ1 or TRGJ2. Germline V gene data show CDR1 as GITISATS and CDR2 as ISYDGTV (reference sequence). J was trimmed by 6 bases and V by 5 bases; bases with no gene match: 7. This CDR3 has 12 amino acids. CDR3 loop: CALWVGGYKKLF. CDR3 coding DNA: TGTGCCTTGTGGGTGGGAGGTTATAAGAAACTCTTT.